This T cell receptor beta chain was retrieved from a study of cytomegalovirus exposure and HLA in healthy donors. Donors sampled were nominally healthy, though unrecorded immune exposures were likely. Both 60 Vbeta primers and 13 Jbeta primers went into the PCR. Clones were read by immunoSEQ multiplex PCR, and TCRdb kept only the in-frame ones, dropping some. Of about 140,000 clones listed, roughly 80% are singletons. Study-wide results and caveats: An apparent linkage of common viral pathogens to several of the most significant clusters emerged in a later analysis. Solely CMV serostatus was available to characterize immune exposure.

Germline loops: CDR1 WNHNN, CDR2 SYGVQD (reference sequence). The V segment lost 6 bases and the J segment 0 bases; nucleotides outside the gene matches: 14. The CDR3 contains 17 residues. Notes on this clone: Its antigen is as yet unknown.

This receptor was taken from a woman in her forties or fifties in good health and CMV-seropositive. The source material was PBMCs. The chain recombines TRBV10-1 with TRBJ2-7; 7 bases are a match to TRBD1. Here the CDR3 reads CASSRTGVRCGSYEQYF. The CDR3 DNA is TGCGCCAGCAGCCGAACAGGGGTGAGGTGTGGCTCCTACGAGCAGTACTTC.